A selection of T cell receptor beta chains follows, all from one sample in a study of blood T cell repertoires in COVID-19. Clones were read by immunoSEQ multiplex PCR, and TCRdb kept only the in-frame ones, dropping some. The sample records approximately 260,000 clones, over 80% being singletons. Sequenced sample: peripheral blood. Every receptor here comes from a man in his 60s who had recovered from COVID-19. Each CDR3 is given with its conserved first and last residue. A D gene is named only where the DNA matches it firmly. Some rows have no size entry. The others give once, few or many, or a class for an expanded clone.

>NA|16|NA|TRBV18|TRBJ1-6
CASSPYYRGNDSPLHF
TGTGCCAGCTCACCATACTATCGAGGAAATGATTCACCCCTCCACTTT
>NA|13|NA|TRBV13|TRBJ1-4
CASSLGGVEKLFF
TGTGCCAGCAGCTTAGGGGGCGTCGAAAAACTGTTTTTT
>TRBD2|19|NA|TRBV19|TRBJ2-1
CASSMRRLAGGLSYNEQFF
TGTGCCAGTAGTATGCGGAGACTAGCGGGGGGACTTTCCTACAATGAGCAGTTCTTC
>NA|13|many|TRBV18|TRBJ1-1
CASSRGMNTEAFF
TGTGCCAGCTCCCGGGGGATGAACACTGAAGCTTTCTTT
>NA|15|NA|TRBV7-6|TRBJ1-4
CASSRVGLANEKLFF
TGTGCCAGCAGCCGTGTCGGTCTCGCTAATGAAAAACTGTTTTTT
>NA|13|NA|TRBV10-1|TRBJ2-5
CASSKTPEGPQYF
TGCGCCAGCAGTAAGACCCCGGAGGGCCCCCAGTACTTC
>TRBD1|19|once|TRBV28|TRBJ2-7
CASSGEGDRGFQRPYEQYF
TGTGCCAGCAGTGGGGAGGGGGACAGGGGGTTCCAACGGCCCTACGAGCAGTACTTC
>TRBD2|14|NA|TRBV7-9|TRBJ2-7
CASSSRLASYEQYF
TGTGCCAGCAGCTCGCGACTAGCGTCGTACGAGCAGTACTTC
>TRBD2|16|NA|TRBV15|TRBJ2-2
CATSRDGGRGTGELFF
TGTGCCACCAGCAGAGATGGCGGGAGGGGGACCGGGGAGCTGTTTTTT
>NA|12|NA|TRBV12-3/TRBV12-4|TRBJ2-1
CASSLGAPKQFF
TGTGCCAGCAGTTTAGGGGCGCCCAAGCAGTTCTTC
>TRBD2|15|NA|TRBV28|TRBJ2-7
CASSPRLAGNYEQYF
TGTGCCAGCAGTCCTCGACTAGCGGGGAACTACGAGCAGTACTTC
>TRBD2|16|NA|TRBV19|TRBJ2-5
CASSLFAGVPKETQYF
TGTGCCAGTAGTCTCTTCGCGGGGGTCCCCAAAGAGACCCAGTACTTC
>TRBD1|12|NA|TRBV28|TRBJ1-2
CASTEGARGYTF
TGTGCCAGCACTGAGGGGGCGCGTGGCTACACCTTC
>TRBD2|17|NA|TRBV5-4|TRBJ2-3
CASSSPSGGSGTDTQYF
TGTGCCAGCAGCTCTCCTTCGGGCGGGAGTGGCACAGATACGCAGTATTTT
>TRBD1|18|NA|TRBV19|TRBJ2-6
CASATPGQAPSGANVLTF
TGTGCCAGCGCCACTCCGGGACAGGCACCGTCTGGGGCCAACGTCCTGACTTTC
>NA|15|NA|TRBV7-8|TRBJ1-4
CASSLLGARNEKLFF
TGTGCCAGCAGCTTATTGGGGGCTCGGAATGAAAAACTGTTTTTT
>NA|16|few|TRBV27|TRBJ1-5
CASSSTHTGFIQPQHF
TGTGCCAGCAGTTCGACTCATACAGGGTTTATTCAGCCCCAGCATTTT
>TRBD1|13|many|TRBV19|TRBJ2-7
CASSIAGGYEQYF
TGTGCCAGTAGTATAGCAGGGGGCTACGAGCAGTACTTC
>TRBD1|14|NA|TRBV29-1|TRBJ1-1
CSAEVGGQGFRAFF
TGCAGCGCTGAGGTCGGGGGACAGGGGTTCCGAGCTTTCTTT
>NA|16|NA|TRBV10-1|TRBJ1-5
CASSEGGIASNQPQHF
TGCGCCAGCAGTGAAGGAGGGATCGCTAGCAATCAGCCCCAGCATTTT
>NA|14|few|TRBV9|TRBJ1-2
CASSVADSNYGYTF
TGTGCCAGCAGCGTAGCGGACAGCAACTATGGCTACACCTTC
>NA|13|NA|TRBV27|TRBJ2-7
CASSFSTIYEQYF
TGTGCCAGCAGTTTTTCCACAATTTACGAGCAGTACTTC
>NA|13|NA|TRBV3-1/TRBV3-2|TRBJ1-6
CASSQSGGSPLHF
TGTGCCAGCAGCCAATCGGGGGGTTCACCCCTCCACTTT
>NA|16|NA|TRBV6-6|TRBJ2-4
CASSHREGGFKNIQYF
TGTGCCAGCAGTCATCGAGAGGGCGGGTTCAAAAACATTCAGTACTTC
>TRBD1|14|NA|TRBV27|TRBJ1-3
CASSLQGAGNTIYF
TGTGCCAGCAGTTTACAGGGGGCGGGAAACACCATATATTTT
>TRBD2|14|NA|TRBV7-9|TRBJ2-7
CASSASGSSYEQYF
TGTGCCAGCAGCGCAAGCGGGAGCTCCTACGAGCAGTACTTC
>NA|16|NA|TRBV6-5|TRBJ1-1
CASSYSTQGRVAEAFF
TGTGCCAGCAGTTACTCGACACAGGGTCGGGTCGCTGAAGCTTTCTTT
>TRBD1|14|NA|TRBV19|TRBJ1-5
CASSISDRAQPQHF
TGTGCCAGTAGTATAAGCGACAGGGCTCAGCCCCAGCATTTT
>NA|14|NA|TRBV5-6|TRBJ2-7
CASSPWEGVYEQYF
TGTGCCAGCAGCCCCTGGGAGGGGGTGTACGAGCAGTACTTC
>NA|16|NA|TRBV5-6|TRBJ2-3
CASSYDRGLGTDTQYF
TGTGCCAGCAGCTACGATCGCGGTTTGGGCACAGATACGCAGTATTTT
>NA|10|NA|TRBV27|TRBJ1-3
CASGWGPIYF
TGTGCCAGCGGTTGGGGCCCCATATATTTT
>TRBD1|13|NA|TRBV12-3/TRBV12-4|TRBJ2-1
CASRSKQGSEQFF
TGTGCCAGCAGAAGCAAACAGGGGAGTGAGCAGTTCTTC
>NA|12|once|TRBV9|TRBJ2-3
CASSVFGDTQYF
TGTGCCAGCAGCGTATTCGGTGATACGCAGTATTTT
>NA|13|NA|TRBV5-3|TRBJ2-2
CAGLARFSGELFF
TGTGCCGGCTTGGCTAGGTTCTCCGGGGAGCTGTTTTTT
>NA|13|few|TRBV5-1|TRBJ2-7
CASKNLDNYEQYF
TGCGCCAGCAAAAACTTAGACAACTACGAGCAGTACTTC
>TRBD1|16|NA|TRBV7-8|TRBJ1-2
CASSLVGQGARYGYTF
TGTGCCAGCAGCTTAGTGGGACAGGGGGCTCGCTATGGCTACACCTTC
>TRBD1|16|NA|TRBV5-1|TRBJ1-3
CASSLRGQGAGNTIYF
TGCGCCAGCAGCTTGCGCGGACAGGGGGCTGGAAACACCATATATTTT
>NA|12|NA|TRBV5-1|TRBJ2-1
CASSVNNNEQFF
TGCGCCAGCAGCGTGAACAACAATGAGCAGTTCTTC
>NA|17|NA|TRBV5-6|TRBJ2-7
CASSLMLSGYPSYEQYF
TGTGCCAGCAGCTTGATGCTTAGCGGTTACCCCTCCTACGAGCAGTACTTC
>TRBD1|13|once|TRBV7-9|TRBJ1-4
CATRGQPNEKLFF
TGTGCCACTAGGGGACAGCCTAATGAAAAACTGTTTTTT
>TRBD2|16|NA|TRBV28|TRBJ2-3
CASSFLAGRSTDTQYF
TGTGCCAGCAGTTTCCTAGCGGGGAGGTCCACAGATACGCAGTATTTT
>NA|13|NA|TRBV11-3|TRBJ1-3
CASSQESGNTIYF
TGTGCCAGCTCACAGGAGTCTGGAAACACCATATATTTT
>TRBD2|17|NA|TRBV24-1|TRBJ2-2
CATSDWGGAANTGELFF
TGTGCCACCAGTGATTGGGGGGGAGCCGCGAACACCGGGGAGCTGTTTTTT
>NA|13|few|TRBV12-3/TRBV12-4|TRBJ1-3
CASSFNRDGAIYF
TGTGCCAGCAGTTTCAACAGGGACGGCGCCATATATTTT
>NA|14|NA|TRBV5-8|TRBJ1-1
CASSLGTLYAEAFF
TGTGCCAGCAGCCTCGGGACTCTCTACGCTGAAGCTTTCTTT
>NA|13|NA|TRBV6-5|TRBJ1-1
CASRNGGNTEAFF
TGTGCCAGCAGAAACGGGGGTAACACTGAAGCTTTCTTT
>TRBD1|14|NA|TRBV25-1|TRBJ1-2
CASRTTGYFYGYTF
TGTGCCAGCAGGACGACAGGGTACTTCTATGGCTACACCTTC